Listed below are T cell receptor beta chains from one sample, sequenced in a study of T-cell reconstitution after alpha-beta-depleted transplantation in children. TCRdb analysed the PCR reads with MiXCR anew, one entry per CDR3 protein. The table includes around 45,000 distinct CDR3 sequences, 52% detected once. The source was peripheral blood, collected before TCRalphabeta/CD19-depleted stem cell transplant. The receptors derive from a boy in the first two years of life with SCID, due to receive a stem cell transplant. CDR3s include the opening cysteine and the closing phenylalanine or tryptophan. D genes are given only for firm matches. Clone size, where shown, is once, few, many, or a class for clones that have expanded.

j_call v_call d_call clone_size cdr3_length cdr3_aa cdr3_nt
TRBJ2-2 TRBV5-6 - - 17 CASSYLGFQRGSGELFF TGTGCCAGCAGCTATCTGGGATTCCAACGGGGGAGCGGGGAGCTGTTTTTT
TRBJ2-1 TRBV6-1 - - 13 CASSISSYNEQFF TGTGCCAGCAGCATAAGCTCCTACAATGAGCAGTTCTTC
TRBJ2-2 TRBV20-1 - - 14 CSARGVANTGELFF TGCAGTGCTAGAGGGGTCGCGAACACCGGGGAGCTGTTTTTT
TRBJ2-7 TRBV4-3 - few 15 CASSQNSGRGYEQYF TGCGCCAGCAGCCAAAATTCCGGGCGAGGCTACGAGCAGTACTTC
TRBJ2-7 TRBV18 TRBD1 many 14 CASSPWDSAYEQYF TGTGCCAGCTCACCGTGGGACAGCGCCTACGAGCAGTACTTC
TRBJ2-2 TRBV7-3 TRBD2 once 14 CASSPGTSPRELFF TGTGCCAGCAGCCCCGGGACTAGCCCCCGGGAGCTGTTTTTT
TRBJ2-7 TRBV20-1 - - 12 CSASGRYYEQYF TGCAGTGCTAGCGGACGGTACTACGAGCAGTACTTC
TRBJ1-1 TRBV29-1 TRBD1 few 14 CSVYAGQGGTEAFF TGCAGCGTCTACGCGGGACAGGGCGGCACTGAAGCTTTCTTT
TRBJ2-1 TRBV6-4 TRBD2 - 16 CASSRSGGAPYNEQFF TGTGCCAGCAGTCGTAGCGGGGGGGCCCCCTACAATGAGCAGTTCTTC
TRBJ2-7 TRBV11-2 - - 12 CASSLGSYEQYF TGTGCCAGCAGCTTAGGATCGTACGAGCAGTACTTC
TRBJ2-7 TRBV10-3 - - 12 CATEGVSYEQYF TGTGCCACCGAGGGGGTTTCCTACGAGCAGTACTTC
TRBJ2-7 TRBV19 - - 15 CASSISLGSSYEQYF TGTGCCAGTAGTATAAGCCTCGGGAGCTCCTACGAGCAGTACTTC
TRBJ2-5 TRBV12-3/TRBV12-4 - - 13 CASSRDTGETQYF TGTGCCAGCAGCCGAGACACTGGGGAGACCCAGTACTTC
TRBJ2-7 TRBV27 - - 13 CASSSTPSYEQYF TGTGCCAGCAGTTCAACCCCCTCCTACGAGCAGTACTTC
TRBJ2-7 TRBV12-3/TRBV12-4 TRBD1 - 14 CASSAQQGAYEQYF TGTGCCAGCAGTGCCCAACAGGGGGCCTACGAGCAGTACTTC
TRBJ2-2 TRBV7-6 TRBD2 - 17 CASSLESNSGGTGELFF TGTGCCAGCAGCTTAGAGTCCAACAGCGGGGGGACCGGGGAGCTGTTTTTT
TRBJ1-1 TRBV28 - - 15 CASSLLDGRRTEAFF TGTGCCAGCAGTCTACTTGATGGGCGGAGAACTGAAGCTTTCTTT
TRBJ1-5 TRBV7-3 - - 13 CASSSQGTDTQHF TGTGCCAGCAGCTCACAGGGCACAGATACGCAGCATTTT
TRBJ2-3 TRBV7-8 TRBD2 few 16 CASSLLAGAGGDTQYF TGTGCCAGCAGCTTACTAGCGGGGGCCGGGGGAGATACGCAGTATTTT
TRBJ2-7 TRBV5-1 - once 14 CASSSLDSPYEQYF TGCGCCAGCAGCTCCCTTGACAGCCCCTACGAGCAGTACTTC
TRBJ1-2 TRBV7-9 TRBD1 - 13 CASSLEGGAGYTF TGTGCCAGCAGCTTAGAAGGGGGCGCCGGCTACACCTTC
TRBJ2-5 TRBV20-1 - - 14 CSARGAPNQETQYF TGCAGTGCTAGAGGCGCGCCTAACCAAGAGACCCAGTACTTC